This T cell receptor (beta chain) was observed in a study of T-cell reconstitution after alpha-beta-depleted transplantation in children. CDR3 length equals 16 residues. Trimming removed 4 bases from V and 3 bases from J; junction bases left unmatched: 8. Per germline, CDR1 SGHDN and CDR2 FVKESK. This clonotype was detected a few times. Its antigen is unknown. Study outcomes and limitations: Newly made T cells mostly supplied T-cell counts and diversity one year after transplant. Several patients had high TCRbeta diversity at day 60; it came from surviving recipient T cells and thymic progenitors. Expanded graft clones numbering several hundred reportedly gave rise to alpha-beta T cells about two months after transplant.

Unique molecular identifiers were used to barcode this TCRbeta library. In TCRdb, the PCR reads were re-called with MiXCR into one record per CDR3 protein. The sample has about 500,000 distinct CDR3 sequences, roughly an eighth seen once. This TCR came from a female patient younger than 10 who had a stem cell transplant for aplastic anemia, so the T cells may come from the graft donor. Sequencing used PBMCs, mostly from graft donor cells, obtained 180 days after TCRalphabeta/CD19-depleted stem cell transplant. The V call is TRBV14, the J call TRBJ2-1, with 8 positions matching TRBD2. CDR3: CASSLGRAVYYNEQFF. In DNA, the CDR3 is TGTGCCAGCAGCCTCGGGAGGGCCGTCTACTACAATGAGCAGTTCTTC.